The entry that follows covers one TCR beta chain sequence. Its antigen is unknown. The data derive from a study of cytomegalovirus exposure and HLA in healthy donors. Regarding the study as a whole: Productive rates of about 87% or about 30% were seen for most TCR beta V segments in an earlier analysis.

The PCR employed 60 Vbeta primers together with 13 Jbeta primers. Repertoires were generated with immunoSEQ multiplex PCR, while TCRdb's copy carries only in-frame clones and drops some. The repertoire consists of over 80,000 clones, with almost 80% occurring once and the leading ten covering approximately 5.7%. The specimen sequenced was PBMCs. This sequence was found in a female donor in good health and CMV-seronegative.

The CDR3 loop is CASSRDRATGELFF. In nucleotides, the CDR3 is TGTGCCAGCAGCCGGGACAGGGCGACCGGGGAGCTGTTTTTT. This chain joins TRBV6-5 and TRBJ2-2; TRBD1 matches 9 bases. Germline V lookup: CDR1 MNHEY, CDR2 SVGAGI. CDR3 length: 14 amino acids. The V and J ends lost 6 bases and 5 bases, in that order; junction bases with no gene match: 4.